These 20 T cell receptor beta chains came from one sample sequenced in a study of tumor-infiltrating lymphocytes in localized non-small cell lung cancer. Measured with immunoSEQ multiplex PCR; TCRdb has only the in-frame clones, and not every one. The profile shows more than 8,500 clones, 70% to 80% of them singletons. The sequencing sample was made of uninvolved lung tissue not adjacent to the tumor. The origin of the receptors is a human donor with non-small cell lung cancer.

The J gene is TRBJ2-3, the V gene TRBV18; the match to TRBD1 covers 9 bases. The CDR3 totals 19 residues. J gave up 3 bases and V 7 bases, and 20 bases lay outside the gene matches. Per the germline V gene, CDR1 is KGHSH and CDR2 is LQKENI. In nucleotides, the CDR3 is TGTGCCAGCTTGACCGGGACAGGGATATCGGGGGCTTCTACAGATACGCAGTATTTT. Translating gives CASLTGTGISGASTDTQYF.

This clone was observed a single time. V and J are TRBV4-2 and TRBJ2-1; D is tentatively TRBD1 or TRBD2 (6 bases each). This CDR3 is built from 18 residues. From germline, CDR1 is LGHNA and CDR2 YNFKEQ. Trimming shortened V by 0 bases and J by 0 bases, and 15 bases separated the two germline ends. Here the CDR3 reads CASSQEAGGGSSYNEQFF. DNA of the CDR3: TGTGCCAGCAGCCAAGAAGCCGGAGGGGGAAGCTCCTACAATGAGCAGTTCTTC.

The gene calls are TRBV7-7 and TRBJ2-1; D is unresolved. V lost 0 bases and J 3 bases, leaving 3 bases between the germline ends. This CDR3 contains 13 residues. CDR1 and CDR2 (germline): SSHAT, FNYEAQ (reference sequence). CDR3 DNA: TGTGCCAGCAGCTTAGCCTTCTACAATGAGCAGTTCTTC. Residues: CASSLAFYNEQFF.

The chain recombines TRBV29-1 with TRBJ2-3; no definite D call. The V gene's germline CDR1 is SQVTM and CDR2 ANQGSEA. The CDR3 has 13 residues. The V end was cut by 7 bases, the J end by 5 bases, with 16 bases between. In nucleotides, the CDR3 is TGCAGCGCCGGAGTCGCTCCTGAAGATACGCAGTATTTT. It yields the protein CSAGVAPEDTQYF.

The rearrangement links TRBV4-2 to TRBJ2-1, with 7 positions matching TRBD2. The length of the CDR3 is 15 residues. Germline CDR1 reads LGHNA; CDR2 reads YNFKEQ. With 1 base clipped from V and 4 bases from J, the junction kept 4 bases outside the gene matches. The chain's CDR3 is CASSQALAAYNEQFF. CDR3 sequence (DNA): TGTGCCAGCAGCCAAGCTCTAGCGGCGTACAATGAGCAGTTCTTC.

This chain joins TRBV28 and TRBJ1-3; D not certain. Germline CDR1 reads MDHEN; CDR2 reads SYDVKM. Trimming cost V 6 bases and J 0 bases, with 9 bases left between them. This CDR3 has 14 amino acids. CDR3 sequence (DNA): TGTGCCAGCAGGGTTAGGAGCTCTGGAAACACCATATATTTT. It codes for CASRVRSSGNTIYF.

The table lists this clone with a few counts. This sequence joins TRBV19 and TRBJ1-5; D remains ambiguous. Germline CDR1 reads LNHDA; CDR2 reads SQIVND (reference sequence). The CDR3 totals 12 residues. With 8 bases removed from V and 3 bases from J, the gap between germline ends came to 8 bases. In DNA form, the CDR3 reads TGTGCCAGTGGTAGGGACAATCAGCCCCAGCATTTT. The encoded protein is CASGRDNQPQHF.

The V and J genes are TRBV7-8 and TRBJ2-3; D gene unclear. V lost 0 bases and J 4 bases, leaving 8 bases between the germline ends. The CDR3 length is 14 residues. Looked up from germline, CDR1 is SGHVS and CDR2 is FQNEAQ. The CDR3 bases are TGTGCCAGCAGCTTAGCCCAGATGGCAGATACGCAGTATTTT. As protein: CASSLAQMADTQYF.

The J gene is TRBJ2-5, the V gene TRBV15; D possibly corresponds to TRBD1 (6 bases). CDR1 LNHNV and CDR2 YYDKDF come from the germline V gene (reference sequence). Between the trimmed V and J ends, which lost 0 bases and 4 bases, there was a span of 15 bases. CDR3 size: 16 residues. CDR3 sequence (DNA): TGTGCCACCAGCAGAGATACGAGGGCAGGGGTAGAGACCCAGTACTTC. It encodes CATSRDTRAGVETQYF.

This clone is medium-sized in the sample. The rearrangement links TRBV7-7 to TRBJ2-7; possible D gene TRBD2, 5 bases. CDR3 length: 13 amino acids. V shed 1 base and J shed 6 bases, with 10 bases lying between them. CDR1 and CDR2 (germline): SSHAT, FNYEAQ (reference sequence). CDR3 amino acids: CASSLDLRGEQYF. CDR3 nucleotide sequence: TGTGCCAGCAGCTTAGACCTCCGGGGCGAGCAGTACTTC.

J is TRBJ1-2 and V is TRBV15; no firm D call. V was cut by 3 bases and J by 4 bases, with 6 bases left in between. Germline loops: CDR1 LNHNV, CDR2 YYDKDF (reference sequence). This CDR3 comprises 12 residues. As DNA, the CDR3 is TGTGCCACCAGCAGGGAAGGCTATGGCTACACCTTC. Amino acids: CATSREGYGYTF.

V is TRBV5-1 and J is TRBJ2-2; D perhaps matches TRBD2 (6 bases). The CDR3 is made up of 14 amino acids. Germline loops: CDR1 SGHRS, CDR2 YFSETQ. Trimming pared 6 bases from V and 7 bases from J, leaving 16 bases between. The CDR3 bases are TGCGCCAGCACCCAGTGGGGGGATGGCGGGGAGCTGTTTTTT. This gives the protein CASTQWGDGGELFF.

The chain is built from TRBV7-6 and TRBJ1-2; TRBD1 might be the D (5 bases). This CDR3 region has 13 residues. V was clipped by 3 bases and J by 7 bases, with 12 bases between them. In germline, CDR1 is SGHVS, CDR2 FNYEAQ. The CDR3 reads CASSLGGRSGYTF. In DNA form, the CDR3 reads TGTGCCAGCAGCTTGGGGGGGAGGTCTGGCTACACCTTC.

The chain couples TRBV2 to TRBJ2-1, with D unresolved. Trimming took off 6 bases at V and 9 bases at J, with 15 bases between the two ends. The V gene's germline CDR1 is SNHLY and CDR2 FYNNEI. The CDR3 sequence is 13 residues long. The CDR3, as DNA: TGTGCCAGCAGGCAGTCCTCCGTAGGTGAGCAGTTCTTC. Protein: CASRQSSVGEQFF. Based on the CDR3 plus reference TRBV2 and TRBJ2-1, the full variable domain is EPEVTQTPSHQVTQMGQEVILRCVPISNHLYFYWYRQILGQKVEFLVSFYNNEISEKSEIFDDQFSVERPDGSNFTLKIRSTKLEDSAMYFCASRQSSVGEQFFGPGTRLTVL.

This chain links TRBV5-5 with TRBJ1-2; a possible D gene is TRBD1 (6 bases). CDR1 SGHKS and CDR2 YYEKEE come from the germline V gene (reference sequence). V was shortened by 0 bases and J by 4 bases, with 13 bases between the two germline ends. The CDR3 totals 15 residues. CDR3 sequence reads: CASSLGLQGSYGYTF. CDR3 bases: TGTGCCAGCAGCTTGGGATTACAGGGCAGCTATGGCTACACCTTC.

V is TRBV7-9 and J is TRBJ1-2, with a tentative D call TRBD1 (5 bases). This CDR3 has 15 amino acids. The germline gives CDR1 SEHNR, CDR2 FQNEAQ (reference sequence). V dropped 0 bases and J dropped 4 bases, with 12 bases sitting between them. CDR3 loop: CASSLAAMGGYGYTF. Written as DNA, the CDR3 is TGTGCCAGCAGCTTAGCGGCCATGGGGGGCTATGGCTACACCTTC.

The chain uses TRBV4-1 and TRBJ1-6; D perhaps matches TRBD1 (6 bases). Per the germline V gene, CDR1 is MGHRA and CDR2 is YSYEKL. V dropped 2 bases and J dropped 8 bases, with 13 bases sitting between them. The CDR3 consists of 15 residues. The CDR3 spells CASSQTGTIHSPLHF. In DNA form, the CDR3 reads TGCGCCAGCAGCCAAACCGGGACAATTCATTCACCCCTCCACTTT.

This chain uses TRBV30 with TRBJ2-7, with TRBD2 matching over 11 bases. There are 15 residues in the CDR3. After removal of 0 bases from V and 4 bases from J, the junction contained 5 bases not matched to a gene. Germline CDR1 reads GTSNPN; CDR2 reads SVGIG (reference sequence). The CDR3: CAWSVLLAGGYEQYF. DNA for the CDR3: TGTGCCTGGAGTGTACTGCTAGCGGGGGGTTACGAGCAGTACTTC.

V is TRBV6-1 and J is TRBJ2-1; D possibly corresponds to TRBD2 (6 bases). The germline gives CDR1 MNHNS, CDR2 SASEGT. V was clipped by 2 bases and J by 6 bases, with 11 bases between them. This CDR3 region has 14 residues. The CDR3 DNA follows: TGTGCCAGCAGTGAAATAGGACTACCCAATGAGCAGTTCTTC. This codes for CASSEIGLPNEQFF.

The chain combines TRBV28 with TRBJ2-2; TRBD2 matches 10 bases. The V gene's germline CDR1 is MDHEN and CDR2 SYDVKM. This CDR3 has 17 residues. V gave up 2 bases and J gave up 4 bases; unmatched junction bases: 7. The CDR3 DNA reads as TGTGCCAGCAGTTTAAGGAAAGCGGGGGGGCGCACCGGGGAGCTGTTTTTT. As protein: CASSLRKAGGRTGELFF.